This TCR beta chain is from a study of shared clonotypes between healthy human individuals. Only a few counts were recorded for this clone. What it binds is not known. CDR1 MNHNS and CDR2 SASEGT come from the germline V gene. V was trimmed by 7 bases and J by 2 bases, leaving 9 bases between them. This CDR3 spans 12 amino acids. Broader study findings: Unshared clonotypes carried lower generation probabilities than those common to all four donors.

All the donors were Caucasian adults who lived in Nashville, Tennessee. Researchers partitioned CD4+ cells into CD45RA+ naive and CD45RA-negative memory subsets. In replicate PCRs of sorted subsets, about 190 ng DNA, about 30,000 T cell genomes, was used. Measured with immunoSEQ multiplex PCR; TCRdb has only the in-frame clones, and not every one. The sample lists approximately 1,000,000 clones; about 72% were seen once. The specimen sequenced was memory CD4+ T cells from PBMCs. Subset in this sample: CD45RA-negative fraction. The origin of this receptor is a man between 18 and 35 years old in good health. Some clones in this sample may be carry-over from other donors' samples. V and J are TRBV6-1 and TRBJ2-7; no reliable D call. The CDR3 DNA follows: TGTGCCAGCAAGGACCGCGCCTACGAGCAGTACTTC. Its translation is CASKDRAYEQYF.